There are a few counts of the clone carrying this T cell receptor (beta chain). Its antigen is as yet unknown. This table comes from immunoSEQ multiplex PCR, and its TCRdb copy is limited to in-frame clones, with some not included. The table records 450,000 to 500,000 clones, roughly 80% of them present only once. This entry comes from a study of shared clonotypes between healthy human individuals. Study-level results: Genetic and exposure-history diversity was limited by the small donor number.

Material: PBMCs. This TCR derives from a woman aged 40 to 50 in good health. Some clones in this sample may be carry-over from other donors' samples.

The CDR3 spells CASSLFWGGGTGELFF. The CDR3 nucleotides are TGTGCCAGCAGCTTATTTTGGGGTGGGGGCACCGGGGAGCTGTTTTTT. The chain is built from TRBV11-2 and TRBJ2-2; tentatively, D is TRBD1 or TRBD2 (5 bases each). Germline CDR1 and CDR2: SGHAT and FQNNGV. V was trimmed by 2 bases and J by 4 bases, leaving 14 bases between them. The CDR3 is 16 residues long.